The 9 T cell receptor beta chains below all came from one sample that was sequenced in a study of technical replicates of blood from a few donors. Assay: immunoSEQ multiplex PCR; the TCRdb copy retains only in-frame clones and omits some. Altogether 55,000 to 70,000 clones are present, roughly 86% being singletons, with the ten largest covering roughly 5%. Sequenced material: PBMCs. These receptors were taken from a human donor in good health. Some clones in this sample may be carry-over from other donors' samples.

This chain links TRBV6-5 with TRBJ2-1; 8 bases fit TRBD2. The germline CDR1 and CDR2 sequences are MNHEY and SVGAGI. The CDR3 loop spans 14 amino acids. J was trimmed by 7 bases and V by 7 bases; bases with no gene match: 9. CDR3 nucleotides: TGTGCCAGCAAGAGGTCTGGCGGGAGGAATGAGCAGTTCTTC. Amino acid sequence: CASKRSGGRNEQFF.

This CDR3 is CASSSRVNQPQHF. CDR3 nucleotide sequence: TGTGCCAGCAGCTCCAGGGTCAATCAGCCCCAGCATTTT. J is TRBJ1-5 and V is TRBV7-2; perhaps TRBD1 as D (5 bases). Germline lookup yields CDR1 SGHTA and CDR2 FQGNSA. Trimming took 4 bases from V and 3 from J, leaving 7 bases between them. CDR3 length: 13 residues.

The V call is TRBV11-2, the J call TRBJ2-3; 9 nucleotides agree with TRBD2. Germline V gives CDR1 SGHAT, CDR2 FQNNGV. The CDR3 contains 15 residues. With V trimmed by 2 bases and J by 4 bases, 4 bases remained unmatched. In DNA form, the CDR3 reads TGTGCCAGCAGCTTATTGGCGGGGGGGGCAGATACGCAGTATTTT. Translating gives CASSLLAGGADTQYF.

The table lists this clone with a count of one. The rearrangement uses TRBV30 and TRBJ1-6; D may be TRBD1 (6 bases). This CDR3 has 12 residues. V lost 5 bases, J lost 9 bases, and 11 bases lay in between. CDR1 and CDR2 (germline): GTSNPN, SVGIG (reference sequence). In nucleotides, the CDR3 is TGTGCCTGGGCAGCCAGGGGTTCACCCCTCCACTTT. It yields the protein CAWAARGSPLHF. Based on the CDR3 plus reference TRBV30 and TRBJ1-6, the full variable domain is SQTIHQWPATLVQPVGSPLSLECTVEGTSNPNLYWYRQAAGRGLQLLFYSVGIGQISSEVPQNLSASRPQDRQFILSSKKLLLSDSGFYLCAWAARGSPLHFGNGTRLTVT.

V usage is TRBV15 and J usage is TRBJ1-4; 8 bases align to TRBD1. CDR1 is LNHNV, CDR2 YYDKDF, per germline (reference sequence). With 5 bases clipped from V and 5 bases from J, the junction kept 4 bases outside the gene matches. This CDR3 is built from 14 residues. CDR3 amino acids: CATSHRGWNEKLFF. The CDR3, as DNA: TGTGCCACCAGCCACAGGGGGTGGAATGAAAAACTGTTTTTT.

This clone is a singleton in its sample. The V call is TRBV7-8, the J call TRBJ1-4; 7 nucleotides line up with TRBD1. Germline V gene lookup returns CDR1 SGHVS and CDR2 FQNEAQ. The trim removed 1 base at V and 3 bases at J, leaving 11 bases unmatched. This CDR3 region has 18 residues. The CDR3 DNA sequence: TGTGCCAGCAGCTTAGGGGGCACAGGGGTTCCGGCTAATGAAAAACTGTTTTTT. Protein sequence: CASSLGGTGVPANEKLFF. The variable domain in full, completed from reference TRBV7-8 and TRBJ1-4, reads GAGVSQSPRYKVAKRGQDVALRCDPISGHVSLFWYQQALGQGPEFLTYFQNEAQLDKSGLPSDRFFAERPEGSVSTLKIQRTQQEDSAVYLCASSLGGTGVPANEKLFFGSGTQLSVL.

The gene calls are TRBV6-5 and TRBJ2-5, with TRBD2 matching over 11 bases. V trimming: 6 bases; J trimming: 5 bases; junction bases outside the gene matches: 5. This CDR3 has 14 residues. CDR1 is MNHEY, CDR2 SVGAGI, per germline. The DNA of the CDR3 is TGTGCCAGCAGAGTAGCGGGGGGGCAGGAGACCCAGTACTTC. It translates to CASRVAGGQETQYF.

This sequence joins TRBV15 and TRBJ2-1, with 11 bases fitting TRBD2. The CDR3 consists of 16 residues. The ends lost 3 bases at V and 5 bases at J; junction bases unmatched: 6. Germline V gene data show CDR1 as LNHNV and CDR2 as YYDKDF (reference sequence). As DNA, the CDR3 is TGTGCCACCAGCAGGCCGGAACTAGCGGGAGACAATGAGCAGTTCTTC. This codes for CATSRPELAGDNEQFF.

The rearrangement joins TRBV6-5 to TRBJ1-2, with D possibly TRBD1 on 6 matching bases. Germline V gene lookup returns CDR1 MNHEY and CDR2 SVGAGI. Trimming removed 4 bases from V and 4 bases from J, with 16 bases in between. The CDR3 is 15 residues long. The DNA of the CDR3 is TGTGCCAGCAGTTCGCTCGCGGGGGCAGTCTATGGCTACACCTTC. This gives the protein CASSSLAGAVYGYTF.